One and the same sample provided the 24 T cell receptor beta chains below, sequenced in a study of glioma-infiltrating T cells after dendritic cell vaccination (dated by TCRdb to about 2016). The time point label, read with the paper, signifies: after dendritic cell vaccination, including at tumor progression/relapse. The library relied on the immunoSEQ multiplex PCR assay. TCRdb's version of the immuneACCESS table is confined to in-frame rearrangements and falls short of the full clone set. An unresolved V gene accounts for under half of the shortfall where checked; the remainder is of unknown origin. Recorded for this sample are tens of thousands of clones; 85% of them occurred a single time. The ten top clones hold under 8.5% of the sample. The sample consisted of blood, taken after dendritic cell vaccination. These receptors originate from a human donor with glioblastoma.

The chain couples TRBV19 to TRBJ1-2; a possible D gene is TRBD1 (5 bases). V was clipped by 4 bases and J by 10 bases, with 16 bases between them. The CDR3 extends over 13 amino acids. CDR1 and CDR2 (germline): LNHDA, SQIVND (reference sequence). CDR3 residues: CASSRYEQEFYTF. CDR3 DNA sequence: TGTGCCAGTAGTAGATACGAACAGGAATTCTACACCTTC.

This clone was picked up one time. The V gene is TRBV28, the J gene TRBJ1-1; D gene uncertain. V lost 3 bases, J lost 1 base, and 12 bases lay in between. In germline, CDR1 is MDHEN, CDR2 SYDVKM. There are 15 residues in the CDR3. CDR3 DNA: TGTGCCAGCAGTTTGGCCGGCAGGTCGAACACTGAAGCTTTCTTT. Translated, it gives CASSLAGRSNTEAFF.

The gene calls are TRBV27 and TRBJ2-7; 7 bases fit TRBD2. Trimming removed 2 bases from V and 4 bases from J; junction bases left unmatched: 8. Germline V gene lookup returns CDR1 MNHEY and CDR2 SMNVEV (reference sequence). The CDR3 runs to 15 residues. This CDR3 is CASSLRGGSTYEQYF. The CDR3 region has the DNA TGTGCCAGCAGTTTACGCGGCGGGAGTACATACGAGCAGTACTTC.

V and J are TRBV5-1 and TRBJ2-3, with D maybe TRBD2 (6 bases). The CDR3 is 13 residues long. Per the germline V gene, CDR1 is SGHRS and CDR2 is YFSETQ. Trimming left V 5 bases short and J 5 bases short, with 12 bases between. In DNA form, the CDR3 reads TGCGCCAGCAGAAGCTCGGGAGTAGATACGCAGTATTTT. Translation gives CASRSSGVDTQYF.

The chain carries TRBV5-1 and TRBJ1-3; D possibly corresponds to TRBD1 (5 bases). This CDR3 has 15 amino acids. With 4 bases removed from V and 0 bases from J, the gap between germline ends came to 11 bases. CDR1 is SGHRS, CDR2 YFSETQ, per germline. The CDR3 DNA reads TGCGCCAGCAGCACCCCCGGGGGCTCTGGAAACACCATATATTTT. This sequence encodes CASSTPGGSGNTIYF.

The gene calls are TRBV28 and TRBJ2-7; 11 positions match TRBD1. This CDR3 contains 13 residues. V lost 6 bases and J lost 5; bases outside the gene matches: 3. Germline V gives CDR1 MDHEN, CDR2 SYDVKM. The CDR3 DNA follows: TGTGCCAGCAGGGGACAGGGGGAAAACGAGCAGTACTTC. It translates to CASRGQGENEQYF. Complete variable domain (other parts from reference TRBV28 and TRBJ2-7): DVKVTQSSRYLVKRTGEKVFLECVQDMDHENMFWYRQDPGLGLRLIYFSYDVKMKEKGDIPEGYSVSREKKERFSLILESASTNQTSMYLCASRGQGENEQYFGPGTRLTVT.

This sequence joins TRBV14 and TRBJ2-5; 7 bases are a match to TRBD1. Per germline, CDR1 SGHDN and CDR2 FVKESK. Germline trimming cut 8 bases from V and 6 bases from J; bases unmatched to any gene: 9. This CDR3 has 13 amino acids. CDR3 region: CASSTGYDQTQYF. CDR3 nucleotide sequence: TGTGCCAGCTCGACAGGGTACGACCAGACCCAGTACTTC. The full variable domain, with the rest looked up from reference TRBV14 and TRBJ2-5, is EAGVTQFPSHSVIEKGQTVTLRCDPISGHDNLYWYRRVMGKEIKFLLHFVKESKQDESGMPNNRFLAERTGGTYSTLKVQPAELEDSGVYFCASSTGYDQTQYFGPGTRLLVL.

J is TRBJ2-2 and V is TRBV5-1; D perhaps matches TRBD2 (5 bases). Germline V gene sequence: CDR1 SGHRS, CDR2 YFSETQ. CDR3 length: 13 amino acids. Between the trimmed V and J ends, which lost 4 bases and 7 bases, there was a span of 11 bases. The CDR3 DNA follows: TGCGCCAGCAGCCCCCATAGCGACGGGGAGCTGTTTTTT. Translated, it gives CASSPHSDGELFF.

V and J are TRBV30 and TRBJ2-4; D remains unclear. The ends were cut back, 3 bases at V and 2 bases at J, with 8 bases in the middle. The CDR3 has 13 amino acids. In germline, CDR1 is GTSNPN, CDR2 SVGIG (reference sequence). The DNA of the CDR3 is TGTGCCTGGAGGGCCGTTACCAAAAACATTCAGTACTTC. This sequence encodes CAWRAVTKNIQYF.

The chain combines TRBV5-4 with TRBJ1-6, with D perhaps TRBD1 (6 bases). V gave up 5 bases and J gave up 0 bases, with 21 bases separating them. The CDR3 runs 19 residues. Per germline, CDR1 SGHNT and CDR2 YYREEE (reference sequence). The DNA for the CDR3 is TGTGCCAGCAGTCGTCCCGGGACACGAACAAGCTCCTATAATTCACCCCTCCACTTT. Its translation is CASSRPGTRTSSYNSPLHF.

The V gene is TRBV19, the J gene TRBJ1-3; D is unresolved. The CDR3 covers 15 residues. The ends were cut back, 7 bases at V and 0 bases at J, with 13 bases in the middle. Germline loops: CDR1 LNHDA, CDR2 SQIVND (reference sequence). The CDR3 protein is CASIRQAFSGNTIYF. CDR3 nucleotides: TGTGCCAGTATACGGCAGGCCTTCTCTGGAAACACCATATATTTT.

The genes are TRBV5-1 and TRBJ2-1; 13 nucleotides agree with TRBD2. CDR1 and CDR2 from the germline V gene are SGHRS and YFSETQ. V lost 3 bases, J lost 7 bases, and 10 bases stayed unmatched. This CDR3 comprises 17 residues. This CDR3 reads CASSSGLTSGRTNEQFF. The CDR3 DNA is TGCGCCAGCAGCTCGGGATTGACTAGCGGGAGGACAAATGAGCAGTTCTTC.

The chain recombines TRBV18 with TRBJ2-1, with 8 bases matching TRBD2. Germline lookup yields CDR1 KGHSH and CDR2 LQKENI. The CDR3 is 15 amino acids. J gave up 1 base and V 3 bases, and 2 bases lay outside the gene matches. The CDR3 bases are TGTGCCAGCTCACCCGGGACTAGTTCCTACAATGAGCAGTTCTTC. Translated, it gives CASSPGTSSYNEQFF.

This clone has only one observation. V gene TRBV5-6 combines with J gene TRBJ2-3; the match to TRBD2 covers 13 bases. V lost 0 bases to trimming and J lost 7 bases; unmatched junction nucleotides: 8. This CDR3 spans 17 amino acids. Germline V gene sequence: CDR1 SGHDT, CDR2 YYEEEE. The CDR3 here is CASSLDSGTSGVHTQYF. The CDR3 DNA reads TGTGCCAGCAGCTTGGACTCCGGGACTAGCGGGGTTCATACGCAGTATTTT.

As DNA, the CDR3 is TGTGCCAGCAGCCTAGTGCCAAACAGGGGTGGGATTCAGTACTTC. Its translation: CASSLVPNRGGIQYF. V is TRBV28 and J is TRBJ2-4, with 7 bases matching TRBD1. This CDR3 is 15 amino acids long. With V trimmed by 6 bases and J by 10 bases, 15 bases remained unmatched. Germline-derived CDR1 and CDR2 are MDHEN and SYDVKM.

This rearrangement joins TRBV9 to TRBJ2-3; 10 nucleotides align to TRBD2. CDR1 SGDLS and CDR2 YYNGEE come from the germline V gene. CDR3 length: 19 residues. V shed 0 bases and J 1 base; nucleotides not matched to a gene: 11. The CDR3 DNA sequence: TGTGCCAGCAGCGTAGACCTTAGCGGGAGGCGGTCGGGCACAGATACGCAGTATTTT. Amino acid sequence: CASSVDLSGRRSGTDTQYF.

This clone is a singleton in its sample. The chain links TRBV18 to TRBJ2-1; TRBD1 is a possible D gene (5 bases). There are 13 residues in the CDR3. Germline CDR1 KGHSH, CDR2 LQKENI. Trimming pared 3 bases from V and 7 bases from J, leaving 10 bases between. The CDR3 region is CASSPRATNEQFF. DNA of the CDR3: TGTGCCAGCTCACCCAGGGCCACAAATGAGCAGTTCTTC.

Comment on this clone: A read error may account for a junction end that differs from germline. The V gene is TRBV25-1, the J gene TRBJ2-2; TRBD1 is a possible D gene (5 bases). Germline V gives CDR1 MGHDK, CDR2 SYGVNS. The CDR3 is made up of 14 amino acids. The CDR3 spells CANSDLRDTGELFF. The CDR3 DNA is TGTGCCAACAGTGACCTCAGGGACACCGGGGAGCTGTTTTTT.

The chain couples TRBV4-1 to TRBJ2-7; 14 nucleotides line up with TRBD2. The CDR3 totals 17 residues. The junction had 8 bases not matched to a gene; V was cut back by 4 bases and J by 3 bases. Germline V gene data show CDR1 as MGHRA and CDR2 as YSYEKL. For the CDR3, the DNA is TGCGCCAGCAGCCGGACTAGCGGGGGGATTGGAGGCTACGAGCAGTACTTC. Encoded protein: CASSRTSGGIGGYEQYF.

The J gene is TRBJ2-5, the V gene TRBV6-1; 8 bases fit TRBD2. There are 15 residues in the CDR3. Germline assignment: CDR1 MNHNS and CDR2 SASEGT. J gave up 5 bases and V 5 bases, and 10 bases lay outside the gene matches. Here the CDR3 DNA reads TGTGCCAGCAGTCCCCGGGGGGGCAGAGGGGAGACCCAGTACTTC. Its protein is CASSPRGGRGETQYF.

The gene calls are TRBV19 and TRBJ2-5; a weak D match, TRBD1 (6 bases). Germline assignment: CDR1 LNHDA and CDR2 SQIVND (reference sequence). With 4 bases removed from V and 5 bases from J, the gap between germline ends came to 14 bases. This CDR3 has 14 residues. The CDR3 loop is CASSKYQGMETQYF. CDR3 nucleotide sequence: TGTGCCAGTAGTAAATATCAGGGGATGGAGACCCAGTACTTC.

This clone has only a few counts. The chain links TRBV6-6 to TRBJ1-5; TRBD1 aligns across 8 bases. CDR1 and CDR2 from the germline V gene are MNHNY and SVGAGI (reference sequence). V lost 4 bases and J lost 3; bases outside the gene matches: 2. The CDR3 loop spans 14 amino acids. The CDR3 loop reads CASSWTGINQPQHF. For the CDR3, the DNA is TGTGCCAGCAGTTGGACAGGGATCAATCAGCCCCAGCATTTT.

V is TRBV4-3 and J is TRBJ2-3, with D unclear. CDR3 length equals 13 residues. With 0 bases removed from V and 7 bases from J, the gap between germline ends came to 8 bases. Germline CDR1 reads LGHNA; CDR2 reads YSLEER. The CDR3, as DNA: TGCGCCAGCAGCCAAGATGCCGGGTATACGCAGTATTTT. It is translated as CASSQDAGYTQYF.

The chain couples TRBV9 to TRBJ1-5; 10 bases map to TRBD1. V lost 3 bases, J lost 0 bases, and 0 bases stayed unmatched. Germline assignment: CDR1 SGDLS and CDR2 YYNGEE. The CDR3 is made up of 15 amino acids. The CDR3 loop is CASSGQGASNQPQHF. As DNA, the CDR3 is TGTGCCAGCAGCGGACAGGGGGCTAGCAATCAGCCCCAGCATTTT.